Listed below are T cell receptor beta chains from one sample, sequenced in a study of control samples from healthy donors and cancer patients. Repertoires were generated with immunoSEQ multiplex PCR, while TCRdb's copy carries only in-frame clones and drops some. The table includes 160,000 or so clones, approximately 94% detected once. Material for sequencing was PBMCs. Source of these receptors: a man in his 60s with colorectal cancer. CDR3s include the opening cysteine and the closing phenylalanine or tryptophan. The order of the fields is J gene, clone size, V gene, D gene, CDR3 DNA, CDR3 protein. D genes are given only for firm matches. Where a row states a size, it is once, few, many or the class of an expanded clone; other rows omit it.

TRBJ1-1 | NA | TRBV5-1 | NA | TGCGCCAGCAGATTGGGGGGCATGAACACTGAAGCTTTCTTT | CASRLGGMNTEAFF
TRBJ1-2 | NA | TRBV5-4 | NA | TGTGCCAGCAGCGAGACAGAAAACTATGGCTACACCTTC | CASSETENYGYTF
TRBJ1-1 | NA | TRBV6-1 | NA | TGTGCCAGCAGTGAAATCGAACAGTGGAACACTGAAGCTTTCTTT | CASSEIEQWNTEAFF
TRBJ2-7 | NA | TRBV4-3 | NA | TGCGCCAGCAGCCAACGACTAGATGCTTACGAGCAGTACTTC | CASSQRLDAYEQYF
TRBJ2-4 | NA | TRBV10-3 | NA | TGTGCCATCTCCGGGGGGCCGGGCAAAAACATTCAGTACTTC | CAISGGPGKNIQYF
TRBJ1-3 | NA | TRBV6-6 | TRBD1 | TGTGCCAGCGCCTGGGACAGCTCTGGAAACACCATATATTTT | CASAWDSSGNTIYF
TRBJ1-2 | NA | TRBV7-9 | TRBD1 | TGTGCCAGCAGCTTTGGGACAGGGGGGTTGCACTATGGCTACACCTTC | CASSFGTGGLHYGYTF
TRBJ1-2 | NA | TRBV27 | NA | TGTGCCACCAGGGAGGGCTATGGCTACACCTTC | CATREGYGYTF
TRBJ1-2 | NA | TRBV6-5 | NA | TGTGCCAGCACCCCAGGGGCTAACTATGGCTACACCTTC | CASTPGANYGYTF
TRBJ2-7 | NA | TRBV27 | TRBD1 | TGTGCCAGCAGTTCGTGGACAGGGACCTACGAGCAGTACTTC | CASSSWTGTYEQYF
TRBJ1-2 | NA | TRBV7-2 | NA | TGTGCCAGCAGCTTAGATCTGACAGTTAACTATGGCTACACCTTC | CASSLDLTVNYGYTF
TRBJ2-5 | NA | TRBV30 | TRBD2 | TGTGCCTGGAGTGTAGCGGGGGGGCTTGAGACCCAGTACTTC | CAWSVAGGLETQYF
TRBJ1-5 | NA | TRBV19 | TRBD1 | TGTGCCAGTAGTACCGGGACAGTCTATAGCAATCAGCCCCAGCATTTT | CASSTGTVYSNQPQHF
TRBJ1-1 | NA | TRBV5-1 | NA | TGCGCCAGCAGCTTGGGACCCGGAGGGACTGAAGCTTTCTTT | CASSLGPGGTEAFF
TRBJ2-4 | NA | TRBV15 | NA | TGTGCCACCAGCAGAGAGATCCAGGAAAACATTCAGTACTTC | CATSREIQENIQYF
TRBJ2-2 | NA | TRBV28 | TRBD1 | TGTGCCAGCAGGCCGACCGGGACAGGGGACACCGGGGAGCTGTTTTTT | CASRPTGTGDTGELFF
TRBJ1-3 | NA | TRBV28 | TRBD1 | TGTGCCAGCACCCCCCCGGCAGGGGGAGCTGGAAACACCATATATTTT | CASTPPAGGAGNTIYF
TRBJ2-7 | NA | TRBV6-5 | TRBD2 | TGTGCCAGCAGTTACTCTCCGCAGCGGGGGACCTACGAGCAGTACTTC | CASSYSPQRGTYEQYF
TRBJ1-5 | once | TRBV7-2 | NA | TGTGCCAGCAGCTTATGGCCGGCCAACAATCAGCCCCAGCATTTT | CASSLWPANNQPQHF
TRBJ1-3 | NA | TRBV6-6 | TRBD1 | TGTGCCAGCAGTTACTCGGAGGGGGCAACTGGAAACACCATATATTTT | CASSYSEGATGNTIYF
TRBJ2-5 | NA | TRBV19 | NA | TGTGCCAGTAGTATGTCGGCAGGACGCGAGACCCAGTACTTC | CASSMSAGRETQYF
TRBJ1-2 | NA | TRBV6-2/TRBV6-3 | NA | TGTGCCAGCAGCCTCCCGACTGGGACCTATGGCTACACCTTC | CASSLPTGTYGYTF
TRBJ2-5 | NA | TRBV7-2 | NA | TGTGCCAGCAGCTTATGGGCGAAAGAGACCCAGTACTTC | CASSLWAKETQYF
TRBJ1-4 | NA | TRBV19 | NA | TGTGCCAGTAGCCGACCCCTGGGAACTAATGAAAAACTGTTTTTT | CASSRPLGTNEKLFF
TRBJ2-2 | NA | TRBV6-5 | NA | TGTGCCAGCAGCTCTCCGACCGGGGAGCTGTTTTTT | CASSSPTGELFF
TRBJ2-5 | NA | TRBV5-1 | NA | TGCGCCAGCAGCCTCCAGTCAGACCAAGAGACCCAGTACTTC | CASSLQSDQETQYF
TRBJ1-2 | NA | TRBV24-1 | TRBD1 | TGTGCCACCAGTGATTCGACAGGGGAATATGGCTACACCTTC | CATSDSTGEYGYTF
TRBJ2-7 | once | TRBV7-6 | NA | TGTGCCAGCAGCCCGAGCGGGCGGGGACACTCCTACGAGCAGTACTTC | CASSPSGRGHSYEQYF
TRBJ2-1 | NA | TRBV5-1 | NA | TGCGCCAGTGGGGACGGGAGTAGCTCCTACAATGAGCAGTTCTTC | CASGDGSSSYNEQFF
TRBJ1-1 | NA | TRBV9 | NA | TGTGCCAGCAGCGTGACTCCCGGGGTGAACACTGAAGCTTTCTTT | CASSVTPGVNTEAFF
TRBJ2-7 | NA | TRBV18 | NA | TGTGCCAGCTCACCAAAGCAGACCTACGAGCAGTACTTC | CASSPKQTYEQYF
TRBJ2-3 | NA | TRBV10-3 | TRBD1 | TGTGCCATCACCTATGGACAGGGTAGCACAGATACGCAGTATTTT | CAITYGQGSTDTQYF
TRBJ1-2 | NA | TRBV28 | NA | TGTGCCAGCAGTTCAGGGTACAGGTATGGCTACACCTTC | CASSSGYRYGYTF
TRBJ2-3 | NA | TRBV4-2 | NA | TGTGCCAGCAGCCAAGAGGTAGGAAGATTCACAGATACGCAGTATTTT | CASSQEVGRFTDTQYF
TRBJ1-2 | NA | TRBV6-5 | TRBD1 | TGTGCCAGCTGGACAGGGGGCTTGGGTGGCTACACCTTC | CASWTGGLGGYTF
TRBJ2-3 | NA | TRBV19 | TRBD2 | TGTGCCAGTAGCTTCTCCGGGGGGGGCACAGATACGCAGTATTTT | CASSFSGGGTDTQYF
TRBJ1-2 | NA | TRBV19 | NA | TGTGCCAGTAGTATGGAAACAGGTCTTTATGGCTACACCTTC | CASSMETGLYGYTF
TRBJ2-3 | NA | TRBV4-2 | TRBD2 | TGTGCCAGCAGCCCCCGGAGCGGGGCTAGCACAGATACGCAGTATTTT | CASSPRSGASTDTQYF
TRBJ2-2 | NA | TRBV6-5 | TRBD1 | TGTGCCAGCAGTCCCGGACAGGGACTCACCGGGGAGCTGTTTTTT | CASSPGQGLTGELFF
TRBJ1-1 | NA | TRBV6-5 | NA | TGTGCCAGCTCGGATCGGAGGACTGAAGCTTTCTTT | CASSDRRTEAFF
TRBJ1-2 | once | TRBV19 | TRBD1 | TGTGCCAGTAGCAGCCGGGACAGGGGGCACCATGGCTACACCTTC | CASSSRDRGHHGYTF
TRBJ2-1 | NA | TRBV7-9 | TRBD1 | TGTGCCAGCAGCTCCCCTGAGGCCAGGGGACAGGAGCAGTTCTTC | CASSSPEARGQEQFF
TRBJ1-2 | NA | TRBV7-2 | NA | TGTGCCAGCAGCTTATCCGGCCCGGGAATCTATGGCTACACCTTC | CASSLSGPGIYGYTF